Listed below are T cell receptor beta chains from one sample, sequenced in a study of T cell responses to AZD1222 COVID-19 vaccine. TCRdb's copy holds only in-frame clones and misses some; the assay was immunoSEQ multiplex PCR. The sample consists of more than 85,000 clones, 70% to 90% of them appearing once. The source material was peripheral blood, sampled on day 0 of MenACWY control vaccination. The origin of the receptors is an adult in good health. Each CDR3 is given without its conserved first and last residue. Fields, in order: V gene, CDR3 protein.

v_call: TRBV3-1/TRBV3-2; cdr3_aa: ASSQDRDLNIQY
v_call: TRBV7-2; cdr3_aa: ASSPTGGGIAPLH
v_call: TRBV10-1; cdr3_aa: ASRPSGGNTGELF
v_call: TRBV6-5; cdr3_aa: ASSYSRQAYEQY
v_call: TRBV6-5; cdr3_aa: ASSTSGLGEQY
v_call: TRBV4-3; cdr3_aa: ASSQNIGTSRSNEQF
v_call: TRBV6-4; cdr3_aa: ASSGEAGFYT
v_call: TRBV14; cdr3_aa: ASSPGTVLSYEQY
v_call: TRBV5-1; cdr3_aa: ASSRRDGTSGANVLT
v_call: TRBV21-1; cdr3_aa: ASSSRDRTFPRPKRNLQETQY
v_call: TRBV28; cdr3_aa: ASSLLRLGNTIY
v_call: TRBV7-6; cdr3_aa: ASSLLDSARTEQF
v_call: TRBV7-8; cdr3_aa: ASSLVPGQGDEKLF
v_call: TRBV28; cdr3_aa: ASRLRVDEQY
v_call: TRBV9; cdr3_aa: ASSVAGIVQGSYEQY
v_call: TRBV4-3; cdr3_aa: ASSQDSQPKGPYGYT
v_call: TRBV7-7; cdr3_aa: ASSLALGSPYNEQF
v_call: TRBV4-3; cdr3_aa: ASSRDAGNSPLH
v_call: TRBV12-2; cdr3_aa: ASRSRGGRAEAF
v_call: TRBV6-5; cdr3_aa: ASSLNGGDTEAF
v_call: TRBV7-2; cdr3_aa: ASSPLWGIGTEAF
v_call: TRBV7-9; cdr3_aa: ASTLGQGHTEAF
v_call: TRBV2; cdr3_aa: ASSELAPISYNEQF
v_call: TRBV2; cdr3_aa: ASNLWGGENSPLH
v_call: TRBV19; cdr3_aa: ASSIDQGTDTQY